The entry below describes one TCR beta chain. Its specificity is not known. The CDR3 loop spans 15 amino acids. V was pared by 1 base and J by 6 bases, with 15 bases between. Germline CDR1 and CDR2: MGHRA and YSYEKL. This sample was taken from a study of CD8+ T cells in alopecia areata. Broader study findings: Numerous clones, expanded in lesions, remained in scalp and blood during tofacitinib. Elevated clonality characterized lesional scalp relative to normal scalp, particularly in alopecia totalis/universalis.

Regarding treatment: oral pan-JAK inhibitor, 5-10 mg twice daily. TCR sequencing used cDNA made by reverse transcription of extracted RNA. The assay was immunoSEQ multiplex PCR, and TCRdb's table has in-frame clones only and misses some. The repertoire holds approximately 140,000 clones, with roughly 86% as singletons. The chain has TRBV4-1 and TRBJ1-1, with D hard to call. This TCR was recovered from a human donor with alopecia areata. Sequencing used CD8+ T cells sorted from blood, obtained at week 4, from a patient treated with tofacitinib. The CDR3 DNA follows: TGCGCCAGCAGCCAAGTCACGGTGGATGGTGCTGAAGCTTTCTTT. The encoded protein is CASSQVTVDGAEAFF.